The present TCR beta chain was sequenced within a study of metastatic and nonmetastatic thyroid tumors. Looking at the study overall: Across blood and tumor or nodule tissue, repertoires from malignant and benign thyroid patients were compared with one another.

Study findings and constraints: As reported, TCR beta diversity in blood and tumor was significantly higher in malignant thyroid tumors than in benign nodules.

Germline V gives CDR1 SGHKS, CDR2 YYEKEE (reference sequence). Trimming took off 2 bases at V and 0 bases at J, with 8 bases between the two ends. The length of the CDR3 is 14 residues. Thyroid surgery had not been preceded by any treatment in any patient. About this clone: The target antigen is unknown.

In the original analysis: Across clinicopathological groups, CDR3 differences served as the basis for building a distant-metastasis classifier for papillary thyroid cancer. TCRdb re-called clones via MiXCR from the PCR reads. The V and J calls follow TCRdb's processing rather than the paper's. The sample yields 25,000 to 30,000 clones, around a quarter seen once. Source material: blood. This receptor was identified in a female donor with papillary thyroid cancer or a benign thyroid nodule (not recorded which). Some clones in this sample may be carry-over from other donors' samples. This sequence joins TRBV5-5 and TRBJ1-2; D call uncertain. CDR3 protein: CASSFLSANYGYTF. CDR3 DNA sequence: TGTGCCAGCAGCTTTTTATCAGCTAACTATGGCTACACCTTC.